The clone carrying this T cell receptor (beta chain) appeared a single time. Its antigen remains unknown. This sample is drawn from a study of T cells in localized non-small cell lung cancer. Regarding the study as a whole: Heterogeneity within the tumor remains possible, as just one region underwent sequencing. Adjacent uninvolved lung had the highest clonality, suggesting focused antigen responses. Longer survival (overall) was linked to higher T cell density in blood.

The repertoire was sequenced with immunoSEQ multiplex PCR; TCRdb's copy has only in-frame clones and lacks some. The sample consists of around 41,000 clones, 85% to 90% of them appearing once. V shed 1 base and J shed 6 bases, with 7 bases lying between them. Germline V gives CDR1 SGHAT, CDR2 FQDESV (reference sequence). The CDR3 extends over 13 amino acids. The TCR was taken from a female donor of 60 years or more with stage I squamous cell lung carcinoma. The chain recombines TRBV11-1 with TRBJ1-5; the D is unclear. The sequenced sample was peripheral blood, obtained before any cancer treatment. CDR3 loop: CASSLVGVQPQHF. The CDR3 region has the DNA TGTGCCAGCAGCTTAGTTGGGGTTCAGCCCCAGCATTTT.